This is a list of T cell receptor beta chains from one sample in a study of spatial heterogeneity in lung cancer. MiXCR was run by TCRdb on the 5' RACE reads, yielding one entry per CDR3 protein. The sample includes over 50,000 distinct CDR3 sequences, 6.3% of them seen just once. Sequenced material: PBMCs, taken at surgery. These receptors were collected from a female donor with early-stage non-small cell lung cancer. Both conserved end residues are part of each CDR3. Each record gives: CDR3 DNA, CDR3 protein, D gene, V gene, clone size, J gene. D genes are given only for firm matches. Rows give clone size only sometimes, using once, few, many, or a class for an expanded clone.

cdr3_nt: TGTGCCAGCACCACACCCGGGTTGGTTTTTCAGCCCCAGCATTTT
cdr3_aa: CASTTPGLVFQPQHF
d_call: NA
v_call: TRBV28
clone_size: many
j_call: TRBJ1-5

cdr3_nt: TGTGCCAGCAGCCAACTAACAGGGGTCGGAAACACCATATATTTT
cdr3_aa: CASSQLTGVGNTIYF
d_call: TRBD1
v_call: TRBV3-1
clone_size: NA
j_call: TRBJ1-3

cdr3_nt: TGTGCCAGCAGTAAAGGGACAGGGAAGACCCAGTACTTC
cdr3_aa: CASSKGTGKTQYF
d_call: TRBD1
v_call: TRBV12-3/TRBV12-4
clone_size: many
j_call: TRBJ2-5

cdr3_nt: TGTGCCAGCAGCCTGAAGGGCCAGGGGGAATCTGGAAACACCATATATTTT
cdr3_aa: CASSLKGQGESGNTIYF
d_call: TRBD1
v_call: TRBV7-6
clone_size: many
j_call: TRBJ1-3

cdr3_nt: TGTGCCAGCAGCCTCGGGCCTTTCAATCAGCCCCAGCATTTT
cdr3_aa: CASSLGPFNQPQHF
d_call: NA
v_call: TRBV3-1
clone_size: few
j_call: TRBJ1-5

cdr3_nt: TGTGCCAGCAGCACGGGACAGGGGGCGGGCAATCAGCCCCAGCATTTT
cdr3_aa: CASSTGQGAGNQPQHF
d_call: TRBD1
v_call: TRBV7-9
clone_size: NA
j_call: TRBJ1-5

cdr3_nt: TGCAGTGCTAGTGGGATGCAGGTGAACACTGAAGCTTTCTTT
cdr3_aa: CSASGMQVNTEAFF
d_call: NA
v_call: TRBV20-1
clone_size: many
j_call: TRBJ1-1

cdr3_nt: TGTGCCATCAGTGCTACAGATACGCAGTATTTT
cdr3_aa: CAISATDTQYF
d_call: NA
v_call: TRBV10-3
clone_size: few
j_call: TRBJ2-3

cdr3_nt: TGTGCCAGCAGTCGCCTTCCGGGACAGGGGTCTGGGGATTCACCCCTCCACTTT
cdr3_aa: CASSRLPGQGSGDSPLHF
d_call: TRBD1
v_call: TRBV6-5
clone_size: many
j_call: TRBJ1-6

cdr3_nt: TGTGCCAGCAGCTTACAACAGGCCCGTATCGATGAGCAGTTCTTC
cdr3_aa: CASSLQQARIDEQFF
d_call: NA
v_call: TRBV7-3
clone_size: few
j_call: TRBJ2-1

cdr3_nt: TGTGCCAGCAGCCAAGAACCAGGCGATCAGCCCCAGCATTTT
cdr3_aa: CASSQEPGDQPQHF
d_call: NA
v_call: TRBV3-1
clone_size: few
j_call: TRBJ1-5

cdr3_nt: TGTGCCAGCAGGTCCATGGGTGAAGCTTTCTTT
cdr3_aa: CASRSMGEAFF
d_call: NA
v_call: TRBV12-3/TRBV12-4
clone_size: NA
j_call: TRBJ1-1

cdr3_nt: TGCAGTGCTAGAGATCCCCAATTGGCGGGAGTTAGAGAGCAGTACTTC
cdr3_aa: CSARDPQLAGVREQYF
d_call: TRBD2
v_call: TRBV20-1
clone_size: NA
j_call: TRBJ2-7

cdr3_nt: TGTGCCAGCAGAATGGACGGGAACTATGGCTACACCTTC
cdr3_aa: CASRMDGNYGYTF
d_call: NA
v_call: TRBV2
clone_size: many
j_call: TRBJ1-2

cdr3_nt: TGCAGTGCTAGCCCTGACTATGGCTACACCTTC
cdr3_aa: CSASPDYGYTF
d_call: NA
v_call: TRBV20-1
clone_size: NA
j_call: TRBJ1-2

cdr3_nt: TGTGCCAGCAATGGAGGGGCTAATGAAAAACTGTTTTTT
cdr3_aa: CASNGGANEKLFF
d_call: NA
v_call: TRBV7-2
clone_size: many
j_call: TRBJ1-4

cdr3_nt: TGTGCCAGCAGCCTGCCCTTTGGGGACAGCCCTAATCAGCCCCAGCATTTT
cdr3_aa: CASSLPFGDSPNQPQHF
d_call: TRBD1
v_call: TRBV28
clone_size: few
j_call: TRBJ1-5

cdr3_nt: TGTGCCAGCAGCTCCGGGACTAGCGTGGACACCGGGGAGCTGTTTTTT
cdr3_aa: CASSSGTSVDTGELFF
d_call: TRBD2
v_call: TRBV9
clone_size: many
j_call: TRBJ2-2

cdr3_nt: TGTGCCATCAGTGGCGGGGGGCTCTACGAGCAGTACTTC
cdr3_aa: CAISGGGLYEQYF
d_call: TRBD2
v_call: TRBV10-3
clone_size: many
j_call: TRBJ2-7

cdr3_nt: TGTGCCAGCAGTTACCCCCCCCGGGGAGGGATCGGGGAGACCCAGTACTTC
cdr3_aa: CASSYPPRGGIGETQYF
d_call: TRBD2
v_call: TRBV6-5
clone_size: many
j_call: TRBJ2-5

cdr3_nt: TGTGCCGTCGCAGGGGGAGACTATGGCTACACCTTC
cdr3_aa: CAVAGGDYGYTF
d_call: TRBD1
v_call: TRBV7-6
clone_size: NA
j_call: TRBJ1-2

cdr3_nt: TGTGCCAGCAGCCCGAACTCCGGCCTGTCTGAAAAACTGTTTTTT
cdr3_aa: CASSPNSGLSEKLFF
d_call: NA
v_call: TRBV4-2
clone_size: many
j_call: TRBJ1-4

cdr3_nt: TGTGCCAGCAGCCAAGATGGGGCAGGGGGCATCTATGGCTACACCTTC
cdr3_aa: CASSQDGAGGIYGYTF
d_call: TRBD1
v_call: TRBV14
clone_size: many
j_call: TRBJ1-2

cdr3_nt: TGTGCCAGCAGTCGCTCAGGGATCTCTGGAAACACCATATATTTT
cdr3_aa: CASSRSGISGNTIYF
d_call: NA
v_call: TRBV2
clone_size: NA
j_call: TRBJ1-3

cdr3_nt: TGTGCCAGCTCACCAAATGAAAAACTGTTTTTT
cdr3_aa: CASSPNEKLFF
d_call: NA
v_call: TRBV9
clone_size: many
j_call: TRBJ1-4

cdr3_nt: TGTGCCAGCAGCTTAGGGACCTACTACGAGCAGTACTTC
cdr3_aa: CASSLGTYYEQYF
d_call: NA
v_call: TRBV7-9
clone_size: few
j_call: TRBJ2-7

cdr3_nt: TGCGCCAGCAGCTTGTCGGGCGCCAATCAGCCCCAGCATTTT
cdr3_aa: CASSLSGANQPQHF
d_call: NA
v_call: TRBV5-1
clone_size: few
j_call: TRBJ1-5

cdr3_nt: TGTGCCAGCAGCTCACAGCTCACAGATACGCAGTATTTT
cdr3_aa: CASSSQLTDTQYF
d_call: NA
v_call: TRBV3-1
clone_size: NA
j_call: TRBJ2-3

cdr3_nt: TGCGCCAGCAGCTCTCTAACTAGCGGGGCGACAGATACGCAGTATTTT
cdr3_aa: CASSSLTSGATDTQYF
d_call: TRBD2
v_call: TRBV5-1
clone_size: many
j_call: TRBJ2-3